The entry that follows covers one T cell receptor (beta chain) sequence. This sample is drawn from a study of cytomegalovirus exposure and HLA in healthy donors. PCR employed 60 Vbeta and 13 Jbeta primers. Generated by immunoSEQ multiplex PCR, the TCRdb table keeps only in-frame clones and is missing some. The table has about 62,000 clones, over 75% seen once. The CDR3 is 15 amino acids. The V gene's germline CDR1 is SQVTM and CDR2 ANQGSEA. The sequence came from a man younger than 30 in good health and CMV-seronegative. This sequence joins TRBV29-1 and TRBJ2-5; 8 bases match TRBD2. The DNA end is more similar to TRBJ2-7, so the J call may be wrong. Sequencing was carried out using PBMCs. CDR3 loop: CSATGGGRSSYEQYF. The CDR3 coding sequence is TGCAGCGCCACGGGGGGGGGCCGAAGCTCCTACGAGCAGTACTTC.